This T cell receptor beta chain comes out of a study of cytomegalovirus exposure and HLA in healthy donors. As for the study in general: Unique TCRs numbering some 93 million, obtained from HLA-typed donors, made up an early data release.

The PCR ran on 60 Vbeta and 13 Jbeta primers. TCRdb's copy holds only in-frame clones and misses some; the assay was immunoSEQ multiplex PCR. The sample records about 100,000 clones, around 82% being singletons. Study-wide results and caveats: Among TCR beta chains, those listed as cytomegalovirus-associated numbered fewer than 200. Across donors, presence/absence analyses took sequencing depth to be roughly uniform. A later analysis revealed that TCR association rates differed between HLA loci, peaking at DRB1 and bottoming out at HLA-C.

This clone was found once. Its antigen is undetermined. This CDR3 has 13 amino acids. Trimming left V 8 bases short and J 3 bases short, with 13 bases between. Per the germline V gene, CDR1 is MNHNS and CDR2 is SASEGT. The source of this sequence is a woman aged 55-69 years in good health and CMV-seronegative. This chain links TRBV6-1 with TRBJ2-5, with D perhaps TRBD1 (6 bases). The sequenced sample was PBMCs. CDR3 sequence reads: CASSKGVKETQYF. The CDR3 DNA reads TGTGCCAGCTCCAAGGGGGTTAAAGAGACCCAGTACTTC.